This T cell receptor (beta chain) is from a study of T cell responses to AZD1222 COVID-19 vaccine. Study results and caveats: It should be noted that donors were predominantly white British and more often female, and clonal diversity was possibly underestimated.

Worth noting for this clone: What it binds is not known.

Here immunoSEQ multiplex PCR was the method, and the copy in TCRdb shows in-frame clones only, minus some. The top ten clones hold approximately 6.5% of a sample with some 130,000 clones, 85% to 95% of them seen once. Germline CDR1 is SGHTA and CDR2 is FQGNSA. V was clipped by 6 bases and J by 6 bases, with 23 bases between them. The CDR3 contains 16 residues. The sequence was obtained from an adult who received the AZD1222 COVID-19 vaccine. V and J are TRBV7-2 and TRBJ1-2, with D possibly being TRBD1 (6 bases). The material was peripheral blood, obtained 28 days after the second AZD1222 dose. CDR3 protein: CASSPQAGARRNGYTF. In DNA, the CDR3 is TGTGCCAGCAGTCCGCAGGCAGGGGCACGGAGGAATGGCTACACCTTC.